The source of this TCR beta chain is a study of beta chain features in type 1 diabetes. Reverse transcription of all isolated RNA meant that expressed TCRB transcripts were sequenced. Libraries were prepared by immunoSEQ multiplex PCR; TCRdb keeps only in-frame clonotypes and omits some of them. In the table there are 250,000 to 350,000 clones, approximately 14% of which are singletons. V was shortened by 5 bases and J by 0 bases, with 7 bases between the two germline ends. Germline CDR1 SGHTA, CDR2 FQGTGA. The CDR3 contains 13 residues. The TCR comes from a man aged 25 to 40 in good health. The sequenced material came from central memory CD4+ T cells from blood. V is TRBV7-3 and J is TRBJ2-5, with D unresolved. The CDR3 protein is CASSPPDQETQYF. The CDR3 bases are TGTGCCAGCAGCCCCCCCGACCAAGAGACCCAGTACTTC.